Listed below are T cell receptor beta chains from one sample, sequenced in a study of blood T cell repertoires in COVID-19. Only in-frame clones appear in the TCRdb table, and some are missing; sequencing was by immunoSEQ multiplex PCR. Of roughly 100,000 clones in the sample, around 81% were seen once. The sample was peripheral blood. These TCRs come from an elderly man with acute or convalescent COVID-19. The CDR3 runs from the conserved cysteine through the conserved F or W. The order of the fields is J gene, clone size, D gene, V gene, CDR3 DNA, CDR3 protein. The D gene is left open where the match is weak. Size tells how often a clone was seen (once, few, many) or the class of an expanded clone, and some rows leave it out.

j_gene: TRBJ2-3
abundance: .
d_gene: .
v_gene: TRBV18
CDR3nt: TGTGCCAGCTCACCAGAGGGTGGTGGGACAGATACGCAGTATTTT
CDR3aa: CASSPEGGGTDTQYF

j_gene: TRBJ2-2
abundance: .
d_gene: .
v_gene: TRBV5-1
CDR3nt: TGCGCCAGCACCCCTTTCGCAGGGGACACCGGGGAGCTGTTTTTT
CDR3aa: CASTPFAGDTGELFF

j_gene: TRBJ2-1
abundance: .
d_gene: .
v_gene: TRBV29-1
CDR3nt: TGCAGCGCCGGGGGTGGTGAGCAGTTCTTC
CDR3aa: CSAGGGEQFF

j_gene: TRBJ1-3
abundance: .
d_gene: .
v_gene: TRBV10-2
CDR3nt: TGCGCCAGCAGCCCACAGGGAGAATCTGGAAACACCATATATTTT
CDR3aa: CASSPQGESGNTIYF

j_gene: TRBJ2-1
abundance: .
d_gene: .
v_gene: TRBV3-1/TRBV3-2
CDR3nt: TGTGCCAGCAGCCAAGCCCTCCAAGCTGCCTACAATGAGCAGTTCTTC
CDR3aa: CASSQALQAAYNEQFF

j_gene: TRBJ1-6
abundance: .
d_gene: .
v_gene: TRBV19
CDR3nt: TGTGCCAGTAGTATGGCACAGCTTTATTCACCCCTCCACTTT
CDR3aa: CASSMAQLYSPLHF

j_gene: TRBJ2-7
abundance: .
d_gene: TRBD1
v_gene: TRBV29-1
CDR3nt: TGCAGCGTTACCGGACAGGGAGTCGAGCAGTACTTC
CDR3aa: CSVTGQGVEQYF

j_gene: TRBJ2-2
abundance: .
d_gene: TRBD1
v_gene: TRBV5-1
CDR3nt: TGCGCCAGCAGCTTGGGACAGGGGGCCACCGGGGAGCTGTTTTTT
CDR3aa: CASSLGQGATGELFF

j_gene: TRBJ1-2
abundance: .
d_gene: .
v_gene: TRBV2
CDR3nt: TGTGCCAGCAGTGATCTCACAGGACCGTATGGCTACACCTTC
CDR3aa: CASSDLTGPYGYTF

j_gene: TRBJ2-5
abundance: .
d_gene: .
v_gene: TRBV4-1
CDR3nt: TGCGCCAGCAGCCAGAGCGGGCAGGGGGAATGGGAGACCCAGTACTTC
CDR3aa: CASSQSGQGEWETQYF

j_gene: TRBJ1-5
abundance: .
d_gene: TRBD1
v_gene: TRBV6-5
CDR3nt: TGTGCCAGCAGTCCCGGAGCTAACAGGGGAATAGATTTT
CDR3aa: CASSPGANRGIDF

j_gene: TRBJ1-1
abundance: .
d_gene: .
v_gene: TRBV3-1/TRBV3-2
CDR3nt: TGTGCCAGCAGCCAAGGGGGCAGGGTAGCTTTCTTT
CDR3aa: CASSQGGRVAFF

j_gene: TRBJ2-1
abundance: .
d_gene: TRBD2
v_gene: TRBV11-3
CDR3nt: TGTGCCAGCAGCCCGCGACTAGCGGGGGGGAATGAGCAGTTCTTC
CDR3aa: CASSPRLAGGNEQFF

j_gene: TRBJ2-5
abundance: .
d_gene: TRBD2
v_gene: TRBV15
CDR3nt: TGTGCCACCAGCAGACAAGCGGGAGCTGGGGAAGAGACCCAGTACTTC
CDR3aa: CATSRQAGAGEETQYF

j_gene: TRBJ2-7
abundance: .
d_gene: TRBD2
v_gene: TRBV19
CDR3nt: TGTGCCAGTAGCCGCGGGACTAGCAGGGGAAGGCCCTACGAGCAGTACTTC
CDR3aa: CASSRGTSRGRPYEQYF

j_gene: TRBJ2-2
abundance: .
d_gene: .
v_gene: TRBV7-9
CDR3nt: TGTGCCAGCAGCCACCGCGACACCGGGGAGCTGTTTTTT
CDR3aa: CASSHRDTGELFF

j_gene: TRBJ2-5
abundance: few
d_gene: .
v_gene: TRBV30
CDR3nt: TGTGCCTGGACAGTGCAGGGTGGTAGGGAGACCCAGTACTTC
CDR3aa: CAWTVQGGRETQYF

j_gene: TRBJ2-1
abundance: .
d_gene: TRBD1
v_gene: TRBV7-9
CDR3nt: TGTGCCAGCAGCTCATACAGGGGTAGCCCAGACAATGAGCAGTTCTTC
CDR3aa: CASSSYRGSPDNEQFF

j_gene: TRBJ2-7
abundance: .
d_gene: TRBD2
v_gene: TRBV27
CDR3nt: TGTGCCAGCAGTCCAACTAGCGTTAGCTCCTACGAGCAGTACTTC
CDR3aa: CASSPTSVSSYEQYF

j_gene: TRBJ1-1
abundance: .
d_gene: .
v_gene: TRBV7-2
CDR3nt: TGTGCCAGCAGCTTAGGAATTGGGCAGCGGGCTTTCTTT
CDR3aa: CASSLGIGQRAFF

j_gene: TRBJ2-1
abundance: .
d_gene: TRBD1
v_gene: TRBV18
CDR3nt: TGTGCCAGCTCAGCAAGGGACAGCAGCTCCTACAATGAGCAGTTCTTC
CDR3aa: CASSARDSSSYNEQFF

j_gene: TRBJ1-5
abundance: few
d_gene: .
v_gene: TRBV6-5
CDR3nt: TGTGCCAGCAGAGGTTCGAGGGCCGAAGCCCAGCATTTT
CDR3aa: CASRGSRAEAQHF

j_gene: TRBJ2-1
abundance: .
d_gene: TRBD1
v_gene: TRBV2
CDR3nt: TGTGCCAGCAGGGACAGGGGGAATGAGCAGTTCTTC
CDR3aa: CASRDRGNEQFF

j_gene: TRBJ2-1
abundance: .
d_gene: .
v_gene: TRBV28
CDR3nt: TGTGCCAGCAGCCCCGCCCGCACGACAGGAAAAAGGAATGAGCAGTTCTTC
CDR3aa: CASSPARTTGKRNEQFF

j_gene: TRBJ1-1
abundance: .
d_gene: TRBD1
v_gene: TRBV5-1
CDR3nt: TGCGCCAGCAGCTCACAGGGGGCAGGGGGGACTGAAGCTTTCTTT
CDR3aa: CASSSQGAGGTEAFF

j_gene: TRBJ2-3
abundance: .
d_gene: TRBD1
v_gene: TRBV28
CDR3nt: TGTGCCAGCAGTTTTTCGCAGGGGGCAAAAGATACGCAGTATTTT
CDR3aa: CASSFSQGAKDTQYF

j_gene: TRBJ2-3
abundance: once
d_gene: TRBD2
v_gene: TRBV2
CDR3nt: TGTGCCAGCACCCGGGGGGATCGCACAGATACGCAGTATTTT
CDR3aa: CASTRGDRTDTQYF

j_gene: TRBJ1-2
abundance: few
d_gene: .
v_gene: TRBV12-3/TRBV12-4
CDR3nt: TGTGCCAGCACTAAAGAGGGTACAAGAGGCTACACCTTC
CDR3aa: CASTKEGTRGYTF

j_gene: TRBJ1-3
abundance: .
d_gene: TRBD1
v_gene: TRBV29-1
CDR3nt: TGCAGCGCCGTCCTAGGGGGCACTGGAAACACCATATATTTT
CDR3aa: CSAVLGGTGNTIYF

j_gene: TRBJ1-1
abundance: .
d_gene: TRBD1
v_gene: TRBV7-3
CDR3nt: TGTGCCAGCAGCTCACAGGGGGTCGGCACTGAAGCTTTCTTT
CDR3aa: CASSSQGVGTEAFF

j_gene: TRBJ1-6
abundance: once
d_gene: TRBD1
v_gene: TRBV9
CDR3nt: TGTGCCAGCAGCACATCCGGGACAGGGTACTCACCCCTCCACTTT
CDR3aa: CASSTSGTGYSPLHF

j_gene: TRBJ2-7
abundance: .
d_gene: .
v_gene: TRBV7-9
CDR3nt: TGTGCCAGCAGCTTTCGGGGGACCTACGAGCAGTACTTC
CDR3aa: CASSFRGTYEQYF

j_gene: TRBJ2-7
abundance: .
d_gene: TRBD2
v_gene: TRBV5-1
CDR3nt: TGCGCCAGCAGCTTTTTTGGGGCTAGCGGGAGTGGCGAGCAGTACTTC
CDR3aa: CASSFFGASGSGEQYF

j_gene: TRBJ2-3
abundance: .
d_gene: TRBD2
v_gene: TRBV5-1
CDR3nt: TGCGCCAGCAGCTTGGCCTTGACTAGCGGTAGCACAGATACGCAGTATTTT
CDR3aa: CASSLALTSGSTDTQYF

j_gene: TRBJ1-5
abundance: .
d_gene: .
v_gene: TRBV18
CDR3nt: TGTGCCAGCTCCCCTCAGGGCCACGGCAATCAGCCCCAGCATTTT
CDR3aa: CASSPQGHGNQPQHF

j_gene: TRBJ2-7
abundance: .
d_gene: TRBD1
v_gene: TRBV7-2
CDR3nt: TGTGCCAGCAGCTCCAGGACAGGGAGCTCCTACGAGCAGTACTTC
CDR3aa: CASSSRTGSSYEQYF

j_gene: TRBJ2-5
abundance: .
d_gene: TRBD1
v_gene: TRBV7-9
CDR3nt: TGTGCCAGCAGCTTAAGACAGGGGGCTGAGACCCAGTACTTC
CDR3aa: CASSLRQGAETQYF

j_gene: TRBJ1-2
abundance: .
d_gene: .
v_gene: TRBV18
CDR3nt: TGTGCCAGCTCACCACAAGCGGGTGCGAGGTATGGCTACACCTTC
CDR3aa: CASSPQAGARYGYTF

j_gene: TRBJ1-5
abundance: .
d_gene: TRBD1
v_gene: TRBV18
CDR3nt: TGTGCCAGCTCACCTAACAGGGGGCAAGGTCAGCCCCAGCATTTT
CDR3aa: CASSPNRGQGQPQHF

j_gene: TRBJ2-1
abundance: .
d_gene: TRBD1
v_gene: TRBV27
CDR3nt: TGTGCCAGCAGATGGGAGGGAGGGACAGGGGGCCTCTTGGAGGACAATGAGCAGTTCTTC
CDR3aa: CASRWEGGTGGLLEDNEQFF

j_gene: TRBJ2-2
abundance: .
d_gene: TRBD2
v_gene: TRBV5-1
CDR3nt: TGCGCCAGCAGTCACGTCTCGGGGGGCACCGGGGAGCTGTTTTTT
CDR3aa: CASSHVSGGTGELFF

j_gene: TRBJ2-1
abundance: .
d_gene: TRBD2
v_gene: TRBV24-1
CDR3nt: TGTGCCACCAGTGACCCACTAGCGGGGATAGACAATGAGCAGTTCTTC
CDR3aa: CATSDPLAGIDNEQFF

j_gene: TRBJ1-5
abundance: once
d_gene: TRBD1
v_gene: TRBV24-1
CDR3nt: TGTGCCACCAGTGACCCCGGACAGGGAAATCAGCCCCAGCATTTT
CDR3aa: CATSDPGQGNQPQHF

j_gene: TRBJ2-1
abundance: .
d_gene: TRBD2
v_gene: TRBV4-3
CDR3nt: TGCGCCAGCAGCACAAAAGCTACTAGCGGGATTTCACATGAGCAGTTCTTC
CDR3aa: CASSTKATSGISHEQFF

j_gene: TRBJ1-1
abundance: .
d_gene: .
v_gene: TRBV6-5
CDR3nt: TGTGCCAGCAGTCCCTGGGGAGGCGGCACTGAAGCTTTCTTT
CDR3aa: CASSPWGGGTEAFF

j_gene: TRBJ2-7
abundance: .
d_gene: TRBD1
v_gene: TRBV6-5
CDR3nt: TGTGCCAGCAGTCCCCGGGACAGGACGACCTACGAGCAGTACTTC
CDR3aa: CASSPRDRTTYEQYF

j_gene: TRBJ1-5
abundance: .
d_gene: .
v_gene: TRBV18
CDR3nt: TGTGCCAGCTCGCCCATGGGGGCTATCAATCAGCCCCAGCATTTT
CDR3aa: CASSPMGAINQPQHF

j_gene: TRBJ2-1
abundance: .
d_gene: TRBD2
v_gene: TRBV7-9
CDR3nt: TGTGCCAGCAGCTCCCCCCGCATTGGGCTAGCGGTCAATGAGCAGTTCTTC
CDR3aa: CASSSPRIGLAVNEQFF

j_gene: TRBJ1-5
abundance: .
d_gene: .
v_gene: TRBV5-1
CDR3nt: TGCGCCAGCAGCTTGATGACAGGTGATGATCAGCCCCAGCATTTT
CDR3aa: CASSLMTGDDQPQHF

j_gene: TRBJ1-1
abundance: .
d_gene: .
v_gene: TRBV5-8
CDR3nt: TGTGCCAGCAGCACACGGGGGAACACTGAAGCTTTCTTT
CDR3aa: CASSTRGNTEAFF

j_gene: TRBJ2-7
abundance: .
d_gene: .
v_gene: TRBV6-7
CDR3nt: TGTGCCAGCAGTTACATCGCGTCATCAGGGAAGAACTACGAGCAGTACTTC
CDR3aa: CASSYIASSGKNYEQYF

j_gene: TRBJ1-6
abundance: .
d_gene: TRBD1
v_gene: TRBV7-9
CDR3nt: TGTGCCAGCAGCTCCAAGGACAGGGGAAATTCACCCCTCCACTTT
CDR3aa: CASSSKDRGNSPLHF

j_gene: TRBJ2-5
abundance: .
d_gene: TRBD1
v_gene: TRBV2
CDR3nt: TGTGCCAGCACAGACCGGGACAGGGTCTCTAAGACCCAGTACTTC
CDR3aa: CASTDRDRVSKTQYF

j_gene: TRBJ2-7
abundance: few
d_gene: .
v_gene: TRBV7-3
CDR3nt: TGTGCCAGCAGCCCCCCGGGCTCCTACGAGCAGTACTTC
CDR3aa: CASSPPGSYEQYF

j_gene: TRBJ2-7
abundance: .
d_gene: .
v_gene: TRBV4-2
CDR3nt: TGTGCCAGCAGCCTCAGGGTATCGACCTACGAGCAGTACTTC
CDR3aa: CASSLRVSTYEQYF

j_gene: TRBJ1-3
abundance: .
d_gene: .
v_gene: TRBV30
CDR3nt: TGTGCCTGGAGTAAAAACAGGGTTGCGTCTGGAAACACCATATATTTT
CDR3aa: CAWSKNRVASGNTIYF

j_gene: TRBJ1-6
abundance: .
d_gene: .
v_gene: TRBV30
CDR3nt: TGTGCCTGGAGTGGACACCAAATGCATAATTCACCCCTCCACTTT
CDR3aa: CAWSGHQMHNSPLHF